Shown below are 17 T cell receptor beta chains from a single sample sequenced in a study of cytomegalovirus exposure and HLA in healthy donors. This table comes from immunoSEQ multiplex PCR, and its TCRdb copy is limited to in-frame clones, with some not included. Counted here are 150,000 to 200,000 clones, roughly 84% occurring once; the ten biggest clones make up about a tenth. The sample comprised PBMCs. The receptors shown here come from a young man in good health and CMV-seropositive.

The rearrangement uses TRBV9 and TRBJ1-1; D is undetermined. From germline, CDR1 is SGDLS and CDR2 YYNGEE. The CDR3 totals 13 residues. V was trimmed by 4 bases and J by 2 bases, leaving 9 bases between them. The CDR3, as DNA: TGTGCCAGCAGCCAAGCGGGTAACACTGAAGCTTTCTTT. It specifies CASSQAGNTEAFF.

The chain combines TRBV6-5 with TRBJ1-2; TRBD1 agrees at 7 bases. This CDR3 has 13 residues. Germline V gene lookup returns CDR1 MNHEY and CDR2 SVGAGI. Losses at the gene ends were 5 bases for V and 3 bases for J; bases not matched to a gene: 3. CDR3 bases: TGTGCCAGCAGTGCGGGACAGTACTATGGCTACACCTTC. This translates into CASSAGQYYGYTF.

This chain links TRBV7-9 with TRBJ1-1, with no clear D. The CDR3 length is 10 residues. V shed 3 bases and J shed 12 bases, with 8 bases lying between them. CDR1 and CDR2 (germline): SEHNR, FQNEAQ (reference sequence). The CDR3 DNA reads as TGTGCCAGCAGCTTGGTGGAGTCTTTCTTT. Translating it yields CASSLVESFF.

This clone has just one count. V usage is TRBV9 and J usage is TRBJ2-1, with D unresolved. The CDR3 covers 14 residues. V was cut by 4 bases and J by 4 bases, with 12 bases left in between. Germline-derived CDR1 and CDR2 are SGDLS and YYNGEE. The CDR3 coding sequence is TGTGCCAGCAGCTCCTCCCGTACTTACAATGAGCAGTTCTTC. Translated, it gives CASSSSRTYNEQFF.

The rearrangement uses TRBV6-1 and TRBJ1-5, with D hard to call. CDR3 length: 14 residues. Germline V lookup: CDR1 MNHNS, CDR2 SASEGT. Trimming took 5 bases from V and 0 from J, leaving 8 bases between them. Here the CDR3 reads CASSLRSSNQPQHF. In nucleotides, the CDR3 is TGTGCCAGCAGTCTCAGATCTAGCAATCAGCCCCAGCATTTT.

This clone has just one count. The rearrangement joins TRBV5-1 to TRBJ2-3; 10 positions match TRBD1. This CDR3 has 16 amino acids. Trimming at V came to 4 bases and at J to 5 bases, leaving 10 bases not matched to a gene. Germline V gives CDR1 SGHRS, CDR2 YFSETQ. The CDR3 region has the DNA TGCGCCAGCAGCCCCTCGAGACAGGGGGCAAGAGATACGCAGTATTTT. As protein: CASSPSRQGARDTQYF.

The chain recombines TRBV15 with TRBJ1-2; D possibly corresponds to TRBD1 (5 bases). The CDR3 is 13 residues long. The V and J ends lost 0 bases and 8 bases respectively, with 10 bases between them. The germline V gene has CDR1 LNHNV and CDR2 YYDKDF (reference sequence). In DNA, the CDR3 is TGTGCCACCAGCAGAGATCGACAGCCCGGCTACACCTTC. Its translation is CATSRDRQPGYTF. The full variable domain, completed using reference TRBV15 and TRBJ1-2, is DAMVIQNPRYQVTQFGKPVTLSCSQTLNHNVMYWYQQKSSQAPKLLFHYYDKDFNNEADTPDNFQSRRPNTSFCFLDIRSPGLGDTAMYLCATSRDRQPGYTFGSGTRLTVV.

V is TRBV7-8 and J is TRBJ2-5; perhaps TRBD1 as D (6 bases). V gave up 5 bases and J gave up 1 base, with 11 bases separating them. Germline-derived CDR1 and CDR2 are SGHVS and FQNEAQ. This CDR3 contains 14 residues. The CDR3 here is CASSLYRAQETQYF. The DNA for the CDR3 is TGTGCCAGCAGCCTATACAGGGCCCAAGAGACCCAGTACTTC.

The V call is TRBV5-4, the J call TRBJ2-7, with D possibly being TRBD2 (6 bases). Germline CDR1 and CDR2: SGHNT and YYREEE (reference sequence). V was clipped by 4 bases and J by 2 bases, with 16 bases between them. The CDR3 extends over 15 amino acids. The CDR3 loop reads CASSPEAGTPYEQYF. CDR3 DNA: TGTGCCAGCAGCCCCGAAGCCGGGACTCCCTACGAGCAGTACTTC.

V usage is TRBV7-6 and J usage is TRBJ1-3, with 7 nucleotides matching TRBD1. This CDR3 is built from 17 residues. Germline loops: CDR1 SGHVS, CDR2 FNYEAQ. After removal of 3 bases from V and 0 bases from J, the junction contained 8 bases not matched to a gene. CDR3 bases: TGTGCCAGCAGCTTTAGGGGCAGGGGGACCTCTGGAAACACCATATATTTT. Protein sequence: CASSFRGRGTSGNTIYF.

This chain links TRBV27 with TRBJ1-6; 10 bases fit TRBD1. The germline V gene encodes CDR1 MNHEY and CDR2 SMNVEV (reference sequence). Unmatched junction bases numbered 7, after V lost 7 bases and J lost 10 bases. The CDR3 spans 14 residues. CDR3 sequence: CASTPGQGSSPLHF. The CDR3 nucleotides read TGTGCCAGCACCCCGGGACAGGGGAGCTCACCCCTCCACTTT.

The chain carries TRBV11-2 and TRBJ1-2; TRBD1 matches at 9 bases. The J segment lost 3 bases and the V segment lost 4 bases, leaving 12 bases of the junction unmatched. Germline values: CDR1 SGHAT, CDR2 FQNNGV. The CDR3 is 17 residues long. CDR3 nucleotides: TGTGCCAGCAGCTCCTACCCGGGACAGGGACGGTACTATGGCTACACCTTC. Its translation: CASSSYPGQGRYYGYTF. The full variable domain, its missing parts supplied by reference TRBV11-2 and TRBJ1-2, is EAGVAQSPRYKIIEKRQSVAFWCNPISGHATLYWYQQILGQGPKLLIQFQNNGVVDDSQLPKDRFSAERLKGVDSTLKIQPAKLEDSAVYLCASSSYPGQGRYYGYTFGSGTRLTVV.

The chain is built from TRBV5-1 and TRBJ2-3; D gene ambiguous. Germline-derived CDR1 and CDR2 are SGHRS and YFSETQ. The CDR3 loop spans 16 amino acids. V lost 1 base and J 0 bases, leaving 12 bases between the germline ends. In DNA, the CDR3 is TGCGCCAGCAGCTTGTACTCTTCGCTCAGCACAGATACGCAGTATTTT. The encoded protein is CASSLYSSLSTDTQYF.

The gene calls are TRBV28 and TRBJ2-7, with a weak D call TRBD1 (7 bases). The CDR3 runs 15 residues. CDR1 and CDR2 (germline): MDHEN, SYDVKM. Trimming took off 5 bases at V and 0 bases at J, with 14 bases between the two ends. The chain's CDR3 is CASSRPGGSSYEQYF. The CDR3 coding sequence is TGTGCCAGCAGTCGCCCAGGGGGGAGCTCCTACGAGCAGTACTTC.

This chain uses TRBV27 with TRBJ1-1; D perhaps matches TRBD1 (5 bases). CDR1 is MNHEY, CDR2 SMNVEV, per germline (reference sequence). V was pared by 1 base and J by 5 bases, with 8 bases between. This CDR3 is 13 amino acids long. The CDR3 is CASSLFRATEAFF. The CDR3 DNA follows: TGTGCCAGCAGTTTATTCAGGGCGACTGAAGCTTTCTTT.

CDR3 region: CASSLGGVDNQPQHF. CDR3 in DNA: TGTGCCAGCAGCTTGGGGGGGGTTGACAATCAGCCCCAGCATTTT. The rearrangement uses TRBV5-4 and TRBJ1-5; tentatively, D is TRBD1 (5 bases). The CDR3 sequence is 15 residues long. Germline V gene lookup returns CDR1 SGHNT and CDR2 YYREEE (reference sequence). Trimming pared 0 bases from V and 3 bases from J, leaving 10 bases between.

The V gene is TRBV5-1, the J gene TRBJ2-7, with D possibly matching TRBD1 (6 bases). V lost 4 bases and J 1 base, leaving 15 bases between the germline ends. Per the germline V gene, CDR1 is SGHRS and CDR2 is YFSETQ. There are 15 residues in the CDR3. CDR3 loop: CASSPGTRLSYEQYF. CDR3 bases: TGCGCCAGCAGCCCCGGGACACGGTTGTCCTACGAGCAGTACTTC.